These 28 T cell receptor beta chains share one sample of origin, sequenced in a study of identical twins' blood T cells. TCRdb fed the 5' RACE reads into MiXCR, producing one record per CDR3 protein. Found here are 350,000 to 400,000 distinct CDR3 sequences, roughly 30% of them singletons; the top ten hold roughly 5.5%. The source material was PBMCs. These receptors all stem from a woman between 18 and 49 years old in good health.

This chain uses TRBV30 with TRBJ2-7; no reliable D call. V lost 3 bases and J 0 bases, leaving 12 bases between the germline ends. Per the germline V gene, CDR1 is GTSNPN and CDR2 is SVGIG (reference sequence). The CDR3 runs to 14 residues. As DNA, the CDR3 is TGTGCCTGGAGGATCGGTGGGGTCTCCTACGAGCAGTACTTC. Its protein product is CAWRIGGVSYEQYF.

The rearrangement joins TRBV7-2 to TRBJ2-1, with D perhaps TRBD2 (6 bases). Trimming took 2 bases from V and 7 from J, leaving 30 bases between them. This CDR3 has 20 amino acids. Germline loops: CDR1 SGHTA, CDR2 FQGNSA. This CDR3 reads CASSLTSSGSPGVEGNEQFF. The CDR3 DNA follows: TGTGCCAGCAGCTTAACGTCTTCGGGGTCTCCGGGGGTTGAGGGAAATGAGCAGTTCTTC.

This clonotype was observed a few times. This chain joins TRBV30 and TRBJ2-3; 9 nucleotides match TRBD2. The germline CDR1 and CDR2 sequences are GTSNPN and SVGIG (reference sequence). J was trimmed by 5 bases and V by 2 bases; bases with no gene match: 8. The CDR3 has 15 residues. This chain's CDR3 is CAWSQLAGRQDTQYF. CDR3 coding DNA: TGTGCCTGGAGTCAACTAGCGGGTCGCCAAGATACGCAGTATTTT.

Regarding this clonotype: Being one base from a much bigger clone, this may be a read error. The V call is TRBV7-9, the J call TRBJ1-1; D is unclear. CDR3 length: 11 amino acids. The germline CDR1 and CDR2 sequences are SEHNR and FQNEAQ (reference sequence). This CDR3 is CASNLIGEAFF. The CDR3 DNA reads as TGTGCCAGCAACTTAATTGGGGAAGCTTTCTTT.

There are a few counts of this clonotype. The chain uses TRBV11-2 and TRBJ2-5; D is unclear. The CDR3 extends over 15 amino acids. V was shortened by 7 bases and J by 5 bases, with 20 bases between the two germline ends. CDR1 and CDR2 from the germline V gene are SGHAT and FQNNGV. CDR3 sequence: CASTVGGAAPETQYF. CDR3 DNA: TGTGCCAGCACCGTCGGTGGTGCTGCCCCTGAGACCCAGTACTTC.

This clonotype was counted a few times. This chain connects TRBV19 to TRBJ1-5; D remains ambiguous. This CDR3 comprises 12 residues. Trimming cost V 2 bases and J 6 bases, with 5 bases left between them. CDR1 and CDR2 (germline): LNHDA, SQIVND (reference sequence). The CDR3 sequence: CASSIWGQPQHF. CDR3 nucleotide sequence: TGTGCCAGTAGTATATGGGGTCAGCCCCAGCATTTT. The full variable domain, rest sourced from reference TRBV19 and TRBJ1-5, is DGGITQSPKYLFRKEGQNVTLSCEQNLNHDAMYWYRQDPGQGLRLIYYSQIVNDFQKGDIAEGYSVSREKKESFPLTVTSAQKNPTAFYLCASSIWGQPQHFGDGTRLSIL.

Many counts were recorded for this clonotype. This chain uses TRBV20-1 with TRBJ1-4, with D possibly TRBD1 on 6 matching bases. V lost 0 bases, J lost 10 bases, and 15 bases lay in between. The CDR3 contains 14 residues. Germline V gene sequence: CDR1 DFQATT, CDR2 SNEGSKA (reference sequence). The CDR3 region has the DNA TGCAGTGCTAGAGATACAGGGACCTCAGGAAAACTGTTTTTT. Translating gives CSARDTGTSGKLFF.

A note on this clonotype: The germline gene is not matched at one end of the junction; a read error may be the cause. This sequence joins TRBV7-3 and TRBJ2-7; no clear D gene. Germline CDR1 reads SGHTA; CDR2 reads FQGTGA. The CDR3 is 14 amino acids. The CDR3 sequence is CASSLSVTSCEQYF. Here the CDR3 DNA reads TGTGCCAGCAGCTTATCGGTGACGTCCTGCGAGCAGTACTTC.

This clonotype was found a few times. This chain uses TRBV11-2 with TRBJ2-2, with a weak D call TRBD2 (5 bases). This CDR3 comprises 15 residues. Germline V gene data show CDR1 as SGHAT and CDR2 as FQNNGV. V was trimmed by 1 base and J by 2 bases, leaving 8 bases between them. The CDR3: CASSLVAFNTGELFF. DNA of the CDR3: TGTGCCAGCAGCTTAGTAGCGTTTAACACCGGGGAGCTGTTTTTT.

This clonotype was observed a few times. V usage is TRBV3-1 and J usage is TRBJ1-5, with TRBD1 matching over 7 bases. Germline lookup yields CDR1 LGHDT and CDR2 YNNKEL (reference sequence). This CDR3 comprises 15 residues. Trimming removed 0 bases from V and 4 bases from J; junction bases left unmatched: 3. The DNA for the CDR3 is TGTGCCAGCAGCCAAGATACGACAGGGAATCAGCCCCAGCATTTT. Residues: CASSQDTTGNQPQHF.

This clonotype was found a few times. The J gene is TRBJ1-2, the V gene TRBV12-3 or TRBV12-4, with D tentatively TRBD1 (5 bases). V lost 0 bases and J 3 bases, leaving 11 bases between the germline ends. CDR3 length: 15 amino acids. CDR3 in DNA: TGTGCCAGCAGTTTAGCCAGGGTAGAGCACTATGGCTACACCTTC. As protein: CASSLARVEHYGYTF.

With respect to this clonotype: A much larger clone lies a single base off, so this may be a read error. V usage is TRBV19 and J usage is TRBJ2-1; the D is unclear. The CDR3 loop spans 13 amino acids. Germline V gene sequence: CDR1 LNHDA, CDR2 SQIVND (reference sequence). This CDR3 reads CANSIASGNEQFF. CDR3 DNA sequence: TGTGCCAATAGTATAGCATCGGGCAATGAGCAGTTCTTC.

This clonotype appeared a few times. This sequence joins TRBV3-1 and TRBJ2-3; D remains unclear. This CDR3 has 14 residues. V lost 8 bases, J lost 1 base, and 13 bases lay in between. Germline assignment: CDR1 LGHDT and CDR2 YNNKEL (reference sequence). For the CDR3, the DNA is TGTGCCAGCGGGCGGAGCGAACGCACAGATACGCAGTATTTT. This translates into CASGRSERTDTQYF.

This clonotype was recorded a few times. The chain has TRBV12-5 and TRBJ1-5; TRBD1 is a possible D gene (5 bases). Germline loops: CDR1 LGHNT, CDR2 FRNRAP. V was shortened by 7 bases and J by 16 bases, with 20 bases between the two germline ends. The CDR3 length is 12 residues. The CDR3 nucleotides are TGTGCTAGTGCCCTAACCCGACAGCACATACATTTT. Its translation: CASALTRQHIHF.

This rearrangement joins TRBV29-1 to TRBJ1-1; possibly TRBD1 for D (5 bases). The CDR3 covers 13 residues. V was pared by 2 bases and J by 7 bases, with 14 bases between. The germline V gene encodes CDR1 SQVTM and CDR2 ANQGSEA. The chain's CDR3 is CSVESGRADEAFF. CDR3 nucleotide sequence: TGCAGCGTTGAATCGGGGCGGGCCGATGAAGCTTTCTTT.

The chain combines TRBV27 with TRBJ1-5; D gene unclear. Germline V lookup: CDR1 MNHEY, CDR2 SMNVEV (reference sequence). This CDR3 contains 15 residues. V lost 8 bases to trimming and J lost 2 bases, with 16 bases between them. CDR3 loop: CASGLQGKGNQPQHF. Written as DNA, the CDR3 is TGTGCCAGCGGCCTCCAAGGTAAAGGCAATCAGCCCCAGCATTTT.

This clonotype has a handful of counts. The chain has TRBV29-1 and TRBJ1-1, with D unresolved. V lost 7 bases, J lost 0 bases, and 9 bases lay in between. Germline CDR1 is SQVTM and CDR2 is ANQGSEA. This CDR3 is built from 12 residues. The CDR3 sequence: CSATLMNTEAFF. The CDR3, as DNA: TGCAGCGCAACGCTAATGAACACTGAAGCTTTCTTT.

Of note for this clonotype: One end of the junction is discordant with germline, which a read error may explain. The chain links TRBV10-3 to TRBJ1-1; 7 bases agree with TRBD1. Germline V lookup: CDR1 ENHRY, CDR2 SYGVKD. The length of the CDR3 is 14 residues. CDR3 sequence reads: CAISESGQNTEVFF. CDR3 in DNA: TGTGCCATCAGTGAGTCGGGACAGAACACTGAAGTTTTCTTT.

This clonotype was counted a few times. The chain combines TRBV20-1 with TRBJ2-2; 10 bases are a match to TRBD2. Per the germline V gene, CDR1 is DFQATT and CDR2 is SNEGSKA (reference sequence). The CDR3 runs 17 residues. Germline trimming cut 1 base from V and 4 bases from J; bases unmatched to any gene: 9. CDR3 region: CSARVRLAGAGTGELFF. The DNA for the CDR3 is TGCAGTGCTAGAGTCCGGCTAGCGGGAGCTGGCACCGGGGAGCTGTTTTTT.

This clonotype has just a few counts. The genes are TRBV20-1 and TRBJ1-1; D possibly corresponds to TRBD1 (5 bases). V was cut by 3 bases and J by 0 bases, with 5 bases left in between. This CDR3 has 12 residues. Per the germline V gene, CDR1 is DFQATT and CDR2 is SNEGSKA (reference sequence). The CDR3 reads CSARDMNTEAFF. DNA for the CDR3: TGCAGTGCTAGGGACATGAACACTGAAGCTTTCTTT.

This clonotype showed up just a few times. The gene calls are TRBV5-6 and TRBJ1-2; D is unresolved. The CDR3 contains 14 residues. Trimming shortened V by 0 bases and J by 2 bases, and 8 bases separated the two germline ends. In germline, CDR1 is SGHDT, CDR2 YYEEEE. CDR3 in amino acids: CASSLDRKNYGYTF. The DNA of the CDR3 is TGTGCCAGCAGCTTGGATAGGAAGAACTATGGCTACACCTTC.

The chain combines TRBV7-9 with TRBJ1-3; no definite D call. The V and J ends lost 4 bases and 2 bases respectively, with 12 bases between them. Germline CDR1 is SEHNR and CDR2 is FQNEAQ (reference sequence). This CDR3 region has 15 residues. CDR3 residues: CASSSKVPAGNTIYF. CDR3 in DNA: TGTGCCAGCAGCTCGAAAGTCCCTGCTGGAAACACCATATATTTT.

This clonotype occurred many times. This chain links TRBV20-1 with TRBJ1-5, with D uncertain. Germline CDR1 and CDR2: DFQATT and SNEGSKA (reference sequence). The CDR3 extends over 12 amino acids. V was trimmed by 0 bases and J by 11 bases, leaving 11 bases between them. Here the CDR3 DNA reads TGCAGTGCTAGAGATAAGGGCCCGACCCAGCATTTT. Translating gives CSARDKGPTQHF.

This clonotype appeared many times. The chain has TRBV2 and TRBJ2-7, with no clear D. V was pared by 4 bases and J by 2 bases, with 3 bases between. The germline V gene has CDR1 SNHLY and CDR2 FYNNEI. The CDR3 extends over 11 amino acids. The CDR3 reads CASSGAYEQYF. CDR3 nucleotide sequence: TGTGCCAGCAGTGGAGCCTACGAGCAGTACTTC.

A few counts support this clonotype. The CDR3, as DNA: TGTGCCAGCAGTGAACACTATGGCTACACCTTC. Amino acid sequence: CASSEHYGYTF. The gene calls are TRBV2 and TRBJ1-2, with D hard to call. The CDR3 runs 11 residues. Trimming removed 2 bases from V and 3 bases from J, with 1 base in between. CDR1 is SNHLY, CDR2 FYNNEI, per germline. Together with reference TRBV2 and TRBJ1-2, the CDR3 gives the full variable domain: EPEVTQTPSHQVTQMGQEVILRCVPISNHLYFYWYRQILGQKVEFLVSFYNNEISEKSEIFDDQFSVERPDGSNFTLKIRSTKLEDSAMYFCASSEHYGYTFGSGTRLTVV.

This clonotype has just a few counts. The rearrangement uses TRBV10-1 and TRBJ2-1; D might be TRBD2 (5 bases). The germline V gene encodes CDR1 WNHNN and CDR2 SYGVQD (reference sequence). The CDR3 length is 14 residues. Trimming shortened V by 4 bases and J by 7 bases, and 14 bases separated the two germline ends. This CDR3 is CASSVNGIANEQFF. CDR3 sequence (DNA): TGCGCCAGCAGTGTAAACGGGATAGCGAATGAGCAGTTCTTC.

The chain combines TRBV7-9 with TRBJ2-1, with D perhaps matching TRBD1 or TRBD2 (6 bases each). V shed 4 bases and J shed 2 bases, with 12 bases lying between them. Germline lookup yields CDR1 SEHNR and CDR2 FQNEAQ (reference sequence). There are 15 residues in the CDR3. CDR3 residues: CASSSHGGPYNEQFF. In DNA form, the CDR3 reads TGTGCCAGCAGCTCTCACGGGGGCCCCTACAATGAGCAGTTCTTC.

The chain is built from TRBV7-6 and TRBJ1-6, with TRBD1 matching over 8 bases. This CDR3 contains 18 residues. Unmatched junction bases numbered 13, after V lost 1 base and J lost 8 bases. Germline V lookup: CDR1 SGHVS, CDR2 FNYEAQ. The chain's CDR3 is CASSLDRGSSSSDSPLHF. The CDR3 nucleotides are TGTGCCAGCAGCTTAGACAGGGGGTCATCGAGCAGTGATTCACCCCTCCACTTT. Combining the CDR3 with reference TRBV7-6 and TRBJ1-6 gives the whole variable domain GAGVSQSPRYKVTKRGQDVALRCDPISGHVSLYWYRQALGQGPEFLTYFNYEAQQDKSGLPNDRFSAERPEGSISTLTIQRTEQRDSAMYRCASSLDRGSSSSDSPLHFGNGTRLTVT.